Listed here are 3 T cell receptor beta chains from one sample, sequenced in a study of blood T cells in healthy people across ages. PCR was performed a second time for about 7 to 12 cycles using a sample-barcoded 5' primer and a J-beta primer mix. In TCRdb, the 5' RACE reads were re-called with MiXCR into one record per CDR3 protein. The data show 850,000 to 1,000,000 distinct CDR3 sequences, roughly 50% seen once. The sequenced material came from blood. Receptors originate from an older woman in good health.

The table lists this clonotype with a few counts. The rearrangement links TRBV15 to TRBJ2-3, with D possibly being TRBD2 (5 bases). The V and J ends lost 3 bases and 2 bases respectively, with 6 bases between them. The CDR3 runs to 13 residues. In germline, CDR1 is LNHNV, CDR2 YYDKDF (reference sequence). The CDR3 loop reads CATSRDFTDTQYF. CDR3 sequence (DNA): TGTGCCACCAGCAGGGACTTCACAGATACGCAGTATTTT.

The rearrangement links TRBV7-2 to TRBJ1-2; 9 nucleotides align to TRBD1. Germline V CDR1 and CDR2: SGHTA, FQGNSA. The CDR3 spans 14 residues. The J segment lost 7 bases and the V segment lost 5 bases, leaving 8 bases of the junction unmatched. DNA of the CDR3: TGTGCCAGCAGCCCCCGTACGGACAGGGGTGGCTACACCTTC. Protein: CASSPRTDRGGYTF.

This clonotype was found a few times. This chain connects TRBV20-1 to TRBJ2-5; 8 bases align to TRBD2. Gene TRBJ2-7 matches the end of the DNA better, so the J call may be wrong. The germline CDR1 and CDR2 sequences are DFQATT and SNEGSKA (reference sequence). This CDR3 comprises 13 residues. The CDR3 loop is CSARDLAGYEQYF. DNA for the CDR3: TGCAGTGCTAGAGATCTAGCGGGCTACGAGCAGTACTTC.